This note documents a single T cell receptor beta chain sequence. Different DNA sequences within this sample yield the same CDR3. The data are from a study of shared clonotypes between healthy human individuals. The table came from immunoSEQ multiplex PCR; TCRdb's copy has only in-frame clones and leaves some out. The data hold 2 million to 2.5 million clones, with more than 80% observed a single time. CDR3 length equals 12 residues. Germline V CDR1 and CDR2: MDHEN, SYDVKM. Trimming took off 2 bases at V and 7 bases at J, with 8 bases between the two ends. The TCR comes from a man between 18 and 35 years old in good health. Some clones in this sample may be carry-over from other donors' samples. The genes are TRBV28 and TRBJ1-2, with unresolved D. The sample taken for sequencing was naive CD4+ T cells from PBMCs. Subset in this sample: CD45RA+ positively selected. The CDR3 reads CASSLRDLGYTF. The CDR3 DNA is TGTGCCAGCAGTTTACGAGACCTTGGCTACACCTTC.